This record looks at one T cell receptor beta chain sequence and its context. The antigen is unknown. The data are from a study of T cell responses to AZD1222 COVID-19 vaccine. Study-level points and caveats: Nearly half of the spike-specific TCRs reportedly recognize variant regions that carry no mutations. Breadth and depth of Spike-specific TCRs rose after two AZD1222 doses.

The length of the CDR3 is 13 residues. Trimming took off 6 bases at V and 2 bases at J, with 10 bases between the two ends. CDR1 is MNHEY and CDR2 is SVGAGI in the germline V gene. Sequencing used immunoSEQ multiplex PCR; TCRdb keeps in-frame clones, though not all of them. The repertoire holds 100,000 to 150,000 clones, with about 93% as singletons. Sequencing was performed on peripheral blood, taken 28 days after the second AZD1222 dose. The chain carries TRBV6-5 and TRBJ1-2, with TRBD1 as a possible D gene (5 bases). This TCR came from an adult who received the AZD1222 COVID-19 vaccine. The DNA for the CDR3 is TGTGCCAGCAGATTACAGGAAAACTATGGCTACACCTTC. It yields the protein CASRLQENYGYTF.